This TCR beta chain emerged from a study of cytomegalovirus exposure and HLA in healthy donors. This clone occurred once. Its antigen is unidentified. Germline lookup yields CDR1 LNHDA and CDR2 SQIVND (reference sequence). Trimming at V came to 6 bases and at J to 4 bases, leaving 8 bases not matched to a gene. The CDR3 consists of 16 residues. General observations from the study: The authors later found TCR association rates varying by HLA locus, with DRB1 most and HLA-C fewest. In a later analysis, parvovirus B19, influenza, CMV and Epstein-Barr virus appeared linked to several top co-occurrence clusters. When analyzed later, a missense DCLRE1C variant was found to be linked to TCR beta V- and J-gene trimming.

The PCR made use of 60 Vbeta and 13 Jbeta primers. Generated by immunoSEQ multiplex PCR, the TCRdb table keeps only in-frame clones and is missing some. The sample has roughly 150,000 clones; about 80% are singletons. Sequencing was performed on PBMCs. The clonotype comes from a man in his thirties or forties in good health. This sequence joins TRBV19 and TRBJ2-2; 10 bases map to TRBD1. The CDR3: CASRSPDRGPTGELFF. Written as DNA, the CDR3 is TGTGCCAGTAGATCACCCGACAGGGGGCCCACCGGGGAGCTGTTTTTT.